This record concerns one T cell receptor (beta chain) sequence. The entry originates in a study of T cell changes during pregnancy in multiple sclerosis. Measured with immunoSEQ multiplex PCR; TCRdb has only the in-frame clones, and not every one. The profile shows approximately 40,000 clones, approximately 89% of them singletons. The CDR3 totals 13 residues. V gave up 4 bases and J gave up 4 bases, with 11 bases separating them. The germline V gene has CDR1 SGHRS and CDR2 YFSETQ. The source material was peripheral blood, sampled in the first trimester of pregnancy. The rearrangement joins TRBV5-1 to TRBJ1-2; D not resolved. The TCR comes from a female donor in good health, enrolled as a control in a pregnancy study. This CDR3 reads CASSPLSGYGYTF. The CDR3 bases are TGCGCCAGCAGCCCCCTTAGCGGCTATGGCTACACCTTC.